A selection of T cell receptor beta chains follows, all from one sample in a study of OX40 agonist ivuxolimab in advanced cancers. Clones were read by immunoSEQ multiplex PCR, and TCRdb kept only the in-frame ones, dropping some. The profile shows 65,000 to 85,000 clones, around 86% of them singletons. Sequences were derived from CD4+ or CD8+ T cells sorted from blood, sampled in a trial of the OX40 agonist ivuxolimab. These TCRs come from an adult with an advanced solid tumor such as melanoma, head and neck, liver or kidney cancer. The CDR3 runs from the conserved cysteine through the conserved F or W. The order of the fields is CDR3 protein, CDR3 DNA, D gene, V gene, clone size, J gene. D genes are given only for firm matches. Clone sizes are given selectively: once, few, many, or a class where the clone is expanded.

CDR3aa: CASSKQGGDLAYGYTF
CDR3nt: TGTGCCAGTAGCAAACAGGGGGGGGACTTAGCGTATGGCTACACCTTC
d_gene: TRBD1
v_gene: TRBV19
abundance: .
j_gene: TRBJ1-2

CDR3aa: CASATPGQGIDTQYF
CDR3nt: TGTGCCAGCGCAACACCGGGACAGGGGATAGATACGCAGTATTTT
d_gene: TRBD1
v_gene: TRBV28
abundance: .
j_gene: TRBJ2-3

CDR3aa: CASSRGIRETQYF
CDR3nt: TGTGCCAGTAGTAGGGGGATCCGAGAGACCCAGTACTTC
d_gene: .
v_gene: TRBV19
abundance: .
j_gene: TRBJ2-5

CDR3aa: CASSYRLVTPTGELFF
CDR3nt: TGTGCCAGCAGCTATAGACTGGTAACCCCCACCGGGGAGCTGTTTTTT
d_gene: .
v_gene: TRBV5-4
abundance: .
j_gene: TRBJ2-2

CDR3aa: CASSRDRGPLAGANVLTF
CDR3nt: TGTGCCAGCAGCAGGGACAGGGGCCCATTAGCTGGGGCCAACGTCCTGACTTTC
d_gene: TRBD1
v_gene: TRBV5-6
abundance: .
j_gene: TRBJ2-6

CDR3aa: CASSILRQGALINEQFF
CDR3nt: TGTGCCAGTAGTATACTCCGACAGGGGGCTTTAATCAATGAGCAGTTCTTC
d_gene: TRBD1
v_gene: TRBV19
abundance: .
j_gene: TRBJ2-1

CDR3aa: CVWSLNYEQYF
CDR3nt: TGTGTCTGGTCCCTAAACTACGAGCAGTACTTC
d_gene: .
v_gene: TRBV30
abundance: .
j_gene: TRBJ2-7

CDR3aa: CASSPVGAGTYEQYF
CDR3nt: TGTGCCAGCAGCCCCGTGGGAGCGGGCACCTACGAGCAGTACTTC
d_gene: .
v_gene: TRBV27
abundance: .
j_gene: TRBJ2-7

CDR3aa: CASSPPGQGGDTQYF
CDR3nt: TGTGCCAGCTCACCGCCGGGACAGGGAGGGGATACGCAGTATTTT
d_gene: TRBD1
v_gene: TRBV18
abundance: .
j_gene: TRBJ2-3

CDR3aa: CSVEAGEQYF
CDR3nt: TGCAGCGTTGAGGCGGGCGAGCAGTACTTC
d_gene: .
v_gene: TRBV29-1
abundance: once
j_gene: TRBJ2-7

CDR3aa: CASSQESGPLGAFF
CDR3nt: TGCGCCAGCAGCCAAGAGTCCGGCCCTCTGGGAGCTTTCTTT
d_gene: .
v_gene: TRBV4-3
abundance: .
j_gene: TRBJ1-1

CDR3aa: CAISSNLNTEAFF
CDR3nt: TGTGCCATCAGTAGCAACCTGAACACTGAAGCTTTCTTT
d_gene: .
v_gene: TRBV10-3
abundance: .
j_gene: TRBJ1-1

CDR3aa: CASSALGQLNTEAFF
CDR3nt: TGTGCCAGCAGCGCTTTGGGACAGCTGAACACTGAAGCTTTCTTT
d_gene: TRBD1
v_gene: TRBV9
abundance: .
j_gene: TRBJ1-1

CDR3aa: CASSRDRVGTEAFF
CDR3nt: TGCGCCAGCAGCCGGGACAGGGTAGGCACTGAAGCTTTCTTT
d_gene: TRBD1
v_gene: TRBV5-1
abundance: .
j_gene: TRBJ1-1

CDR3aa: CASSPDRVGNTIYF
CDR3nt: TGTGCCAGCAGCCCCGACAGGGTCGGTAACACCATATATTTT
d_gene: TRBD1
v_gene: TRBV7-9
abundance: once
j_gene: TRBJ1-3

CDR3aa: CASSYSKGNEQFF
CDR3nt: TGTGCCAGCAGTTACTCGAAGGGGAATGAGCAGTTCTTC
d_gene: .
v_gene: TRBV6-5
abundance: .
j_gene: TRBJ2-1

CDR3aa: CATSTPQGHSGNTIYF
CDR3nt: TGTGCCACCAGCACACCCCAGGGTCACTCTGGAAACACCATATATTTT
d_gene: .
v_gene: TRBV15
abundance: .
j_gene: TRBJ1-3

CDR3aa: CASSEAPGGSSAF
CDR3nt: TGTGCCAGCAGTGAAGCACCCGGCGGGTCCTCCGCCTTC
d_gene: .
v_gene: TRBV2
abundance: medium-sized
j_gene: TRBJ1-2

CDR3aa: CASSGRTGETGELFF
CDR3nt: TGTGCCAGCAGCGGGCGGACAGGGGAAACCGGGGAGCTGTTTTTT
d_gene: TRBD1
v_gene: TRBV11-3
abundance: .
j_gene: TRBJ2-2

CDR3aa: CASSLEGPGGDLLNTEAFF
CDR3nt: TGTGCCAGCAGCTTAGAAGGTCCAGGGGGCGATCTACTGAACACTGAAGCTTTCTTT
d_gene: TRBD1
v_gene: TRBV11-3
abundance: once
j_gene: TRBJ1-1

CDR3aa: CSAESGNTIYF
CDR3nt: TGCAGCGCGGAGTCTGGAAACACCATATATTTT
d_gene: .
v_gene: TRBV29-1
abundance: .
j_gene: TRBJ1-3

CDR3aa: CASSWGQGGLAGEDTQYF
CDR3nt: TGCGCCAGCAGCTGGGGACAGGGAGGACTAGCGGGAGAGGATACGCAGTATTTT
d_gene: TRBD2
v_gene: TRBV5-1
abundance: .
j_gene: TRBJ2-3

CDR3aa: CASATEYSNQPQHF
CDR3nt: TGTGCCAGCGCCACCGAATATAGCAATCAGCCCCAGCATTTT
d_gene: .
v_gene: TRBV6-5
abundance: medium-sized
j_gene: TRBJ1-5

CDR3aa: CASIEQVYGYTF
CDR3nt: TGCGCCAGCATCGAACAGGTCTATGGCTACACCTTC
d_gene: .
v_gene: TRBV10-1
abundance: .
j_gene: TRBJ1-2

CDR3aa: CASSDRAHSAKYGYTF
CDR3nt: TGTGCCAGCAGTGACCGGGCCCACTCAGCGAAATATGGCTACACCTTC
d_gene: .
v_gene: TRBV27
abundance: .
j_gene: TRBJ1-2

CDR3aa: CAITPGLAGGDEQFF
CDR3nt: TGTGCCATCACCCCGGGACTAGCGGGGGGGGATGAGCAGTTCTTC
d_gene: TRBD2
v_gene: TRBV10-3
abundance: .
j_gene: TRBJ2-1

CDR3aa: CAWSVQLNYGYTF
CDR3nt: TGTGCCTGGAGTGTACAACTTAACTATGGCTACACCTTC
d_gene: .
v_gene: TRBV30
abundance: .
j_gene: TRBJ1-2

CDR3aa: CASSYDGQAGNTIYF
CDR3nt: TGTGCCAGCAGTTACGACGGACAGGCTGGAAACACCATATATTTT
d_gene: TRBD1
v_gene: TRBV6-6
abundance: .
j_gene: TRBJ1-3

CDR3aa: CASSQTGDNQPQHF
CDR3nt: TGTGCCAGCAGCCAGACAGGGGACAATCAGCCCCAGCATTTT
d_gene: TRBD1
v_gene: TRBV2
abundance: .
j_gene: TRBJ1-5

CDR3aa: CASSLNYGYTF
CDR3nt: TGTGCCAGCAGCCTTAACTATGGCTACACCTTC
d_gene: .
v_gene: TRBV5-5
abundance: .
j_gene: TRBJ1-2

CDR3aa: CASSQTSGGLTSYNEQFF
CDR3nt: TGTGCCAGCAGCCAGACTAGCGGGGGGCTTACCTCCTACAATGAGCAGTTCTTC
d_gene: TRBD2
v_gene: TRBV9
abundance: .
j_gene: TRBJ2-1

CDR3aa: CAISDYSKAKNIQYF
CDR3nt: TGTGCCATCAGTGACTACAGTAAAGCCAAAAACATTCAGTACTTC
d_gene: .
v_gene: TRBV10-3
abundance: .
j_gene: TRBJ2-4

CDR3aa: CASSLRRNSPLHF
CDR3nt: TGTGCCAGTAGTTTGAGGAGGAATTCACCCCTCCACTTT
d_gene: .
v_gene: TRBV19
abundance: .
j_gene: TRBJ1-6

CDR3aa: CASSGERNGYTF
CDR3nt: TGTGCCAGCAGTGGAGAACGGAATGGCTACACCTTC
d_gene: .
v_gene: TRBV6-1
abundance: .
j_gene: TRBJ1-2

CDR3aa: CASSLGRQPNEKLFF
CDR3nt: TGTGCCAGCAGCTTAGGACGTCAGCCTAATGAAAAACTGTTTTTT
d_gene: .
v_gene: TRBV7-2
abundance: .
j_gene: TRBJ1-4